The next 24 T cell receptor beta chains were all read from a single sample in a study of T-cell memory formation after mild COVID-19. MiXCR, run by TCRdb on the 5' RACE reads, gives a single entry per CDR3 protein. The table includes 450,000 or so distinct CDR3 sequences, roughly 25% detected once. The sample consisted of PBMCs or a T cell subset sorted from them (not recorded which). These receptors all stem from an adult woman who had mild COVID-19 (a few samples of this study predate the infection). Cell type and time point are not known.

V is TRBV5-5 and J is TRBJ1-5, with TRBD1 matching 8 bases. Germline values: CDR1 SGHKS, CDR2 YYEKEE (reference sequence). This CDR3 region has 20 residues. V dropped 0 bases and J dropped 5; count of bases not matched to a gene: 19. The CDR3 sequence is CASSLGGGRGRFTMDQPQHF. The CDR3 region has the DNA TGTGCCAGCAGCTTGGGGGGCGGCAGGGGGCGCTTCACGATGGATCAGCCCCAGCATTTT.

The chain recombines TRBV24-1 with TRBJ2-5; D could derive from TRBD1 or TRBD2 (6 bases each). V dropped 3 bases and J dropped 5 bases, with 21 bases sitting between them. This CDR3 region has 17 residues. CDR1 and CDR2 (germline): KGHDR, SFDVKD. Here the CDR3 reads CATSDVTEGGLGETQYF. CDR3 bases: TGTGCCACCAGTGATGTTACCGAGGGGGGTCTTGGGGAGACCCAGTACTTC.

The chain joins TRBV24-1 to TRBJ2-7; a weak D match, TRBD1 (5 bases). There are 12 residues in the CDR3. Trimming removed 6 bases from V and 2 bases from J, with 7 bases in between. Germline loops: CDR1 KGHDR, CDR2 SFDVKD. CDR3 nucleotides: TGTGCCACCAGTTCAGGGCCCTACGAGCAGTACTTC. Amino acid sequence: CATSSGPYEQYF.

This clonotype has a handful of counts. The V gene is TRBV19, the J gene TRBJ1-1, with D maybe TRBD1 (6 bases). The CDR3 spans 13 residues. Germline CDR1 is LNHDA and CDR2 is SQIVND (reference sequence). The germline V and J ends were trimmed by 5 bases and 5 bases, with 12 bases remaining between them. This CDR3 is CASSFRGRTEAFF. The CDR3 bases are TGTGCCAGTAGTTTTAGGGGGAGGACTGAAGCTTTCTTT.

This clonotype was detected only a few times. This chain's CDR3 is CASSGGGDEQFF. The CDR3, as DNA: TGTGCCAGCAGTGGGGGCGGGGATGAGCAGTTCTTC. This chain links TRBV12-3 or TRBV12-4 with TRBJ2-1, with D possibly being TRBD1 or TRBD2 (6 bases each). The V gene lost 5 bases and the J gene lost 8 bases, with 10 bases spanning the gap. The CDR3 spans 12 residues.

The chain's CDR3 is CASSWTGTGTYEQYF. The CDR3 coding sequence is TGTGCCAGCAGCTGGACCGGGACAGGGACCTACGAGCAGTACTTC. J is TRBJ2-7 and V is TRBV7-2; 9 bases are a match to TRBD1. The V gene's germline CDR1 is SGHTA and CDR2 FQGNSA. This CDR3 spans 15 amino acids. Trimming at V came to 4 bases and at J to 2 bases, leaving 6 bases not matched to a gene.

The V gene is TRBV7-9, the J gene TRBJ1-1, with a possible D match to TRBD1 (6 bases). This CDR3 spans 15 amino acids. The V gene's germline CDR1 is SEHNR and CDR2 FQNEAQ (reference sequence). V shed 5 bases and J shed 3 bases, with 16 bases lying between them. In DNA, the CDR3 is TGTGCCAGCAGCGACCAGGGGCAGGGATACACTGAAGCTTTCTTT. It encodes CASSDQGQGYTEAFF.

This chain uses TRBV3-1 with TRBJ2-1; D is perhaps TRBD2 (6 bases). CDR1 is LGHDT and CDR2 is YNNKEL in the germline V gene (reference sequence). This CDR3 has 16 residues. Trimming shortened V by 1 base and J by 5 bases, and 15 bases separated the two germline ends. CDR3 DNA: TGTGCCAGCAGCCAAGGACTCCTAGCGATCGACAATGAGCAGTTCTTC. Its translation is CASSQGLLAIDNEQFF.

V gene TRBV19 combines with J gene TRBJ1-1; weak D call: TRBD1 (5 bases). CDR1 LNHDA and CDR2 SQIVND come from the germline V gene (reference sequence). The CDR3 is 17 amino acids. The germline V and J ends were trimmed by 1 base and 0 bases, with 15 bases remaining between them. CDR3 sequence: CASSIARRVGMNTEAFF. The CDR3 DNA is TGTGCCAGTAGTATAGCCCGCAGGGTTGGGATGAACACTGAAGCTTTCTTT.

This sequence joins TRBV19 and TRBJ2-3, with TRBD2 matching over 8 bases. Germline loops: CDR1 LNHDA, CDR2 SQIVND (reference sequence). The trim removed 10 bases at V and 0 bases at J, leaving 9 bases unmatched. The CDR3 has 15 amino acids. CDR3 region: CAISESGGSTDTQYF. DNA of the CDR3: TGTGCCATTTCAGAATCGGGGGGGAGCACAGATACGCAGTATTTT.

This clonotype was counted only a few times. The J gene is TRBJ2-7, the V gene TRBV9, with 8 bases matching TRBD2. The CDR3 loop spans 16 amino acids. Germline V gives CDR1 SGDLS, CDR2 YYNGEE. V lost 2 bases to trimming and J lost 5 bases; unmatched junction nucleotides: 12. CDR3 in amino acids: CASSVGGGNRINEQYF. The CDR3, as DNA: TGTGCCAGCAGCGTCGGGGGGGGGAACCGTATCAACGAGCAGTACTTC.

V is TRBV4-2 and J is TRBJ2-2; unclear D gene. The germline V gene has CDR1 LGHNA and CDR2 YNFKEQ. This CDR3 contains 17 residues. V was shortened by 0 bases and J by 1 base, with 12 bases between the two germline ends. Here the CDR3 reads CASSQDSGFLNTGELFF. As DNA, the CDR3 is TGTGCCAGCAGCCAAGATTCGGGTTTTTTGAACACCGGGGAGCTGTTTTTT.

The rearrangement links TRBV12-3 or TRBV12-4 to TRBJ2-5, with a tentative D call TRBD2 (5 bases). Trimming left V 1 base short and J 5 bases short, with 17 bases between. This CDR3 region has 16 residues. DNA for the CDR3: TGTGCCAGCAGTTTAGTTTCCACCGGAGGCAGCGAGACCCAGTACTTC. Translated: CASSLVSTGGSETQYF.

This chain joins TRBV29-1 and TRBJ2-7; TRBD2 matches 13 bases. This CDR3 comprises 13 residues. V shed 4 bases and J 5 bases; nucleotides not matched to a gene: 2. The germline CDR1 and CDR2 sequences are SQVTM and ANQGSEA. CDR3 nucleotides: TGCAGCGTTGGGACTAGCGGGAGCGACGAGCAGTACTTC. This codes for CSVGTSGSDEQYF.

This chain joins TRBV5-6 and TRBJ1-2, with D possibly being TRBD1 (5 bases). Germline values: CDR1 SGHDT, CDR2 YYEEEE. The CDR3 covers 16 residues. V lost 0 bases, J lost 8 bases, and 20 bases lay in between. The CDR3 DNA is TGTGCCAGCAGCTTGGGAGGGACCGGGGCATTTATGGGCTACACCTTC. It specifies CASSLGGTGAFMGYTF. Looking up the rest from reference TRBV5-6 and TRBJ1-2 gives the full variable domain: DAGVTQSPTHLIKTRGQQVTLRCSPKSGHDTVSWYQQALGQGPQFIFQYYEEEERQRGNFPDRFSGHQFPNYSSELNVNALLLGDSALYLCASSLGGTGAFMGYTFGSGTRLTVV.

This clonotype has more than one count but fewer than ten. J is TRBJ1-3 and V is TRBV29-1; tentative D call: TRBD1 (6 bases). This CDR3 is built from 15 residues. Between the trimmed V and J ends, which lost 4 bases and 6 bases, there was a span of 19 bases. Germline V CDR1 and CDR2: SQVTM, ANQGSEA. This CDR3 reads CSVAGTGRFKNTIYF. CDR3 nucleotide sequence: TGCAGCGTTGCCGGAACAGGGCGATTTAAAAACACCATATATTTT.

The chain carries TRBV15 and TRBJ2-7; D gene ambiguous. V lost 1 base and J 0 bases, leaving 13 bases between the germline ends. This CDR3 has 16 residues. Germline values: CDR1 LNHNV, CDR2 YYDKDF (reference sequence). DNA for the CDR3: TGTGCCACCAGCAGAGGCATGGGCCCAAGCTCCTACGAGCAGTACTTC. Translation: CATSRGMGPSSYEQYF.

The chain has TRBV7-9 and TRBJ2-7; tentative D call: TRBD2 (5 bases). CDR1 is SEHNR, CDR2 FQNEAQ, per germline (reference sequence). The V gene lost 5 bases and the J gene lost 1 base, with 9 bases spanning the gap. The CDR3 spans 13 residues. The CDR3 is CASSHSGSYEQYF. CDR3 DNA: TGTGCCAGCAGCCACTCGGGGTCCTACGAGCAGTACTTC.

The chain has TRBV7-9 and TRBJ2-5; 7 nucleotides line up with TRBD2. The CDR3 totals 15 residues. Germline values: CDR1 SEHNR, CDR2 FQNEAQ (reference sequence). The ends lost 7 bases at V and 1 base at J; junction bases unmatched: 9. The CDR3 nucleotides are TGTGCCAGCATGACTAGCTTGGCGGGCCAAGAGACCCAGTACTTC. Translating it yields CASMTSLAGQETQYF.

This sequence joins TRBV3-1 and TRBJ2-2, with D perhaps given as TRBD1 or TRBD2 (5 bases each). The germline gives CDR1 LGHDT, CDR2 YNNKEL (reference sequence). V lost 2 bases and J lost 3, with 10 bases in between. This CDR3 comprises 15 residues. The CDR3 DNA follows: TGTGCCAGCAGCCAACGCAGGGACGACACCGGGGAGCTGTTTTTT. Its protein product is CASSQRRDDTGELFF.

This clonotype was seen ten or more times. J is TRBJ2-1 and V is TRBV6-5, with D maybe TRBD2 (6 bases). The V end lost 4 bases, the J end lost 4 bases, and 17 bases lay between the germline ends. Germline V gene sequence: CDR1 MNHEY, CDR2 SVGAGI. The CDR3 contains 16 residues. CDR3 sequence reads: CASSSGGSRAYNEQFF. CDR3 nucleotides: TGTGCCAGCAGTTCCGGAGGGTCTCGAGCTTACAATGAGCAGTTCTTC.

This clonotype was detected only once. This rearrangement joins TRBV15 to TRBJ2-3; TRBD1 or TRBD2 may be the D gene (6 bases each). Germline assignment: CDR1 LNHNV and CDR2 YYDKDF (reference sequence). V was trimmed by 0 bases and J by 3 bases, leaving 16 bases between them. The length of the CDR3 is 17 residues. CDR3 sequence reads: CATSREPGPGATDTQYF. In nucleotides, the CDR3 is TGTGCCACCAGCAGAGAACCTGGTCCGGGGGCGACAGATACGCAGTATTTT.

The table lists this clonotype with a few counts. J is TRBJ2-4 and V is TRBV5-1, with 7 bases fitting TRBD2. J lost 6 bases, V lost 5 bases, and 5 bases had no gene match. The CDR3 runs 13 residues. The germline gives CDR1 SGHRS, CDR2 YFSETQ. The CDR3 protein is CASRREGTNIQYF. The CDR3, as DNA: TGCGCCAGCAGGAGGGAGGGGACAAACATTCAGTACTTC.

The V gene is TRBV7-6, the J gene TRBJ2-1; a possible D gene is TRBD1 (6 bases). The CDR3 is 16 residues long. The V and J ends lost 1 base and 4 bases respectively, with 14 bases between them. CDR1 SGHVS and CDR2 FNYEAQ come from the germline V gene. CDR3 residues: CASSLGQGPPYNEQFF. As DNA, the CDR3 is TGTGCCAGCAGCTTAGGGCAGGGGCCCCCATACAATGAGCAGTTCTTC.